This T cell receptor beta chain stems from a study of T cells after yellow fever vaccination. The CDR3 contains 15 residues. Germline V lookup: CDR1 SEHNR, CDR2 FQNEAQ (reference sequence). V was trimmed by 3 bases and J by 3 bases, leaving 13 bases between them. TCRdb fed the 5' RACE reads into MiXCR, producing one record per CDR3 protein. The sample consists of a few hundred thousand distinct CDR3 sequences, more than 9% of them appearing once. The TCR sequence derives from a man aged 18 to 35 who received the YFV17D yellow fever vaccine. V is TRBV7-9 and J is TRBJ2-3, with a possible D match to TRBD1 (6 bases). This sample comprised PBMCs, obtained on the day of the first yellow fever vaccination. CDR3 in amino acids: CASSFANRETDTQYF. CDR3 DNA sequence: TGTGCCAGCAGCTTTGCGAACAGGGAGACAGATACGCAGTATTTT.